The 29 T cell receptor beta chains reported below all come from one sample, sequenced in a study of blood T cell repertoires in COVID-19. Assay: immunoSEQ multiplex PCR; the TCRdb copy retains only in-frame clones and omits some. The data hold roughly 100,000 clones, with 85% to 90% observed a single time. Material: peripheral blood. All receptors derive from a human donor in a cohort sampled during active COVID-19.

The chain couples TRBV9 to TRBJ2-2; D might be TRBD1 or TRBD2, each matching 6 bases. V lost 4 bases and J lost 2, with 18 bases in between. Germline loops: CDR1 SGDLS, CDR2 YYNGEE. The CDR3 has 17 residues. For the CDR3, the DNA is TGTGCCAGCAGCCTAGGGGGGACTGTCGAAAACACCGGGGAGCTGTTTTTT. It translates to CASSLGGTVENTGELFF.

This chain connects TRBV28 to TRBJ2-6; possibly TRBD1 for D (6 bases). The V end lost 5 bases, the J end lost 0 bases, and 11 bases lay between the germline ends. Germline V gene lookup returns CDR1 MDHEN and CDR2 SYDVKM. This CDR3 is 16 amino acids long. Written as DNA, the CDR3 is TGTGCCAGCAGTAGGGTAGGGGGCTCTGGGGCCAACGTCCTGACTTTC. It codes for CASSRVGGSGANVLTF.

The rearrangement joins TRBV3-1 (or the pseudogene TRBV3-2) to TRBJ1-3, with D perhaps TRBD1 (5 bases). The germline V and J ends were trimmed by 4 bases and 4 bases, with 17 bases remaining between them. Looked up from germline, CDR1 is LGHDT and CDR2 is YNNKEL (reference sequence). CDR3 length: 16 residues. CDR3 DNA sequence: TGTGCCAGCAGCCGGCAGGGAACGGTGAGAGGAAACACCATATATTTT. Amino acids: CASSRQGTVRGNTIYF.

This chain connects TRBV6-7 to TRBJ1-5; D gene uncertain. TRBV6-7 belongs to the ORF category, with a function that is uncertain. V was clipped by 7 bases and J by 9 bases, with 10 bases between them. The CDR3 runs 11 residues. In DNA form, the CDR3 reads TGTGCCAGCACCCCCCATTTGCCCCAGCATTTT. It is translated as CASTPHLPQHF.

The genes are TRBV9 and TRBJ2-2, with 7 bases matching TRBD2. Trimming removed 2 bases from V and 5 bases from J; junction bases left unmatched: 6. The germline CDR1 and CDR2 sequences are SGDLS and YYNGEE. The CDR3 contains 15 residues. The CDR3 region has the DNA TGTGCCAGCAGCGTCGGCGGGAGCGGTACCGGGGAGCTGTTTTTT. This translates into CASSVGGSGTGELFF.

In nucleotides, the CDR3 is TGTGCCATCAGTGAGTCGAGGTCCGTCAGCGATGAGCAGTTCTTC. It codes for CAISESRSVSDEQFF. V is TRBV10-3 and J is TRBJ2-1; no clear D gene. Germline V gene sequence: CDR1 ENHRY, CDR2 SYGVKD. V gave up 0 bases and J gave up 8 bases, with 14 bases separating them. The CDR3 loop spans 15 amino acids.

By frequency in the sample, this clone is medium-sized (0.01 to 0.1%). The chain recombines TRBV5-5 with TRBJ2-5; D is perhaps TRBD2 (5 bases). This CDR3 contains 14 residues. V shed 0 bases and J shed 4 bases, with 10 bases lying between them. Germline CDR1 and CDR2: SGHKS and YYEKEE (reference sequence). CDR3 region: CASSLEDLAETQYF. Written as DNA, the CDR3 is TGTGCCAGCAGCTTGGAGGACTTGGCAGAGACCCAGTACTTC.

This clone was observed a single time. V and J are TRBV4-2 and TRBJ2-4; D is possibly TRBD2 (6 bases). The CDR3 spans 14 residues. The V end was cut by 4 bases, the J end by 7 bases, with 14 bases between. Per the germline V gene, CDR1 is LGHNA and CDR2 is YNFKEQ. The CDR3 reads CASSPPPAGNIQYF. The CDR3 DNA reads TGTGCCAGCAGCCCCCCTCCCGCGGGGAACATTCAGTACTTC.

The CDR3 DNA is TGTGCCAGCAGCTTAAGTGTGGCAGGGGGCTACGAGCAGTACTTC. Translated, it gives CASSLSVAGGYEQYF. This rearrangement joins TRBV7-9 to TRBJ2-7; TRBD1 aligns across 7 bases. The CDR3 covers 15 residues. V gave up 2 bases and J gave up 3 bases; unmatched junction bases: 7. CDR1 is SEHNR and CDR2 is FQNEAQ in the germline V gene (reference sequence). Combining the CDR3 with reference TRBV7-9 and TRBJ2-7 gives the whole variable domain DTGVSQNPRHKITKRGQNVTFRCDPISEHNRLYWYRQTLGQGPEFLTYFQNEAQLEKSRLLSDRFSAERPKGSFSTLEIQRTEQGDSAMYLCASSLSVAGGYEQYFGPGTRLTVT.

The CDR3 DNA is TGTGCCAGCAGCGCTAAAAACTATGGCTACACCTTC. Amino acids: CASSAKNYGYTF. J is TRBJ1-2 and V is TRBV7-9, with unresolved D. CDR1 and CDR2 from the germline V gene are SEHNR and FQNEAQ (reference sequence). V lost 5 bases, J lost 2 bases, and 6 bases lay in between. The CDR3 is made up of 12 amino acids.

This chain joins TRBV19 and TRBJ2-7, with a tentative D call TRBD2 (6 bases). Germline V gives CDR1 LNHDA, CDR2 SQIVND (reference sequence). The CDR3 length is 14 residues. V lost 5 bases and J lost 4, with 15 bases in between. This CDR3 is CASSSGSKGYEQYF. In nucleotides, the CDR3 is TGTGCCAGTAGTTCCGGGAGCAAAGGATACGAGCAGTACTTC. The whole variable domain, filled in from reference TRBV19 and TRBJ2-7, reads DGGITQSPKYLFRKEGQNVTLSCEQNLNHDAMYWYRQDPGQGLRLIYYSQIVNDFQKGDIAEGYSVSREKKESFPLTVTSAQKNPTAFYLCASSSGSKGYEQYFGPGTRLTVT.

This clone was detected a few times. The chain carries TRBV29-1 and TRBJ1-5; D is ambiguous. The CDR3 runs to 13 residues. Germline assignment: CDR1 SQVTM and CDR2 ANQGSEA. The V end was cut by 4 bases, the J end by 3 bases, with 10 bases between. The CDR3 DNA follows: TGCAGCGTTGCAGCGGGAATCAATCAGCCCCAGCATTTT. Translating gives CSVAAGINQPQHF.

This chain links TRBV11-1 with TRBJ2-7; TRBD2 might be the D (6 bases). The V and J ends lost 7 bases and 2 bases respectively, with 18 bases between them. The CDR3 spans 15 residues. CDR1 and CDR2 (germline): SGHAT, FQDESV (reference sequence). The CDR3 DNA reads TGTGCCAGCACCCCCCTAGCGAACCCCCCCTACGAGCAGTACTTC. Translated: CASTPLANPPYEQYF.

The rearrangement links TRBV4-2 to TRBJ2-2; 9 nucleotides align to TRBD2. CDR3 length: 17 residues. V lost 0 bases, J lost 4 bases, and 6 bases stayed unmatched. Germline CDR1 LGHNA, CDR2 YNFKEQ. This chain's CDR3 is CASSQEAGGPVTGELFF. CDR3 coding DNA: TGTGCCAGCAGCCAAGAGGCGGGGGGGCCGGTCACCGGGGAGCTGTTTTTT.

The rearrangement links TRBV18 to TRBJ1-6; 8 bases fit TRBD1. V gave up 6 bases and J gave up 1 base; unmatched junction bases: 5. Germline values: CDR1 KGHSH, CDR2 LQKENI. This CDR3 has 16 residues. The CDR3 protein is CASSSGGWSYNSPLHF. The DNA of the CDR3 is TGTGCCAGCTCCTCAGGGGGCTGGTCCTATAATTCACCCCTCCACTTT.

This clone was counted once. This chain links TRBV15 with TRBJ1-2; D ambiguous. CDR1 and CDR2 (germline): LNHNV, YYDKDF (reference sequence). This CDR3 comprises 12 residues. V lost 5 bases and J 3 bases, leaving 7 bases between the germline ends. CDR3 in DNA: TGTGCCACCAGCCAGTTTGACTATGGCTACACCTTC. The encoded protein is CATSQFDYGYTF.

This clone was seen more than once but under ten times. The chain combines TRBV11-2 with TRBJ1-4; the D gene is possibly TRBD1 (6 bases). There are 16 residues in the CDR3. Trimming took off 0 bases at V and 10 bases at J, with 18 bases between the two ends. CDR1 is SGHAT and CDR2 is FQNNGV in the germline V gene. CDR3 sequence (DNA): TGTGCCAGCAGCTTAGATCCGGGGGGCTTAGACGGAAAACTGTTTTTT. Residues: CASSLDPGGLDGKLFF.

The rearrangement links TRBV2 to TRBJ1-4, with TRBD1 identical over 8 bases. The J segment lost 8 bases and the V segment lost 6 bases, leaving 2 bases of the junction unmatched. The CDR3 extends over 12 amino acids. Germline CDR1 is SNHLY and CDR2 is FYNNEI. CDR3 sequence: CASRSGGEKLFF. For the CDR3, the DNA is TGTGCCAGCAGATCAGGGGGCGAAAAACTGTTTTTT.

The chain uses TRBV2 and TRBJ1-1; weak D call: TRBD1 (5 bases). CDR1 is SNHLY and CDR2 is FYNNEI in the germline V gene. V was cut by 8 bases and J by 4 bases, with 17 bases left in between. The CDR3 is 14 amino acids. The CDR3 sequence is CASDSQGRSTEAFF. CDR3 DNA sequence: TGTGCCAGCGACTCTCAGGGTAGGTCCACTGAAGCTTTCTTT.

The chain combines TRBV29-1 with TRBJ1-6; D may be TRBD1 (5 bases). Trimming took 4 bases from V and 7 from J, leaving 14 bases between them. The V gene's germline CDR1 is SQVTM and CDR2 ANQGSEA. The CDR3 is 14 residues long. The CDR3 loop is CSVAEGQANSPLHF. CDR3 DNA sequence: TGCAGCGTTGCAGAAGGACAAGCAAATTCACCCCTCCACTTT.

This clone occurred once. The chain uses TRBV10-3 and TRBJ1-1; D is unclear. Trimming took 0 bases from V and 0 from J, leaving 8 bases between them. The CDR3 is 15 residues long. Germline V gene sequence: CDR1 ENHRY, CDR2 SYGVKD. CDR3 amino acids: CAISESTAMNTEAFF. As DNA, the CDR3 is TGTGCCATCAGTGAGTCTACAGCTATGAACACTGAAGCTTTCTTT.

V and J are TRBV28 and TRBJ2-7; 9 nucleotides agree with TRBD1. After removal of 6 bases from V and 7 bases from J, the junction contained 16 bases not matched to a gene. The CDR3 totals 16 residues. Per the germline V gene, CDR1 is MDHEN and CDR2 is SYDVKM. The CDR3 DNA reads as TGTGCCAGCAGCGCTGCGTCGGGACAGGGTCTATTGGAGCAGTACTTC. Its translation: CASSAASGQGLLEQYF.

This clone showed up just a few times. The chain uses TRBV6-5 and TRBJ2-1; 8 nucleotides align to TRBD2. This CDR3 comprises 15 residues. With V trimmed by 2 bases and J by 4 bases, 4 bases remained unmatched. CDR1 MNHEY and CDR2 SVGAGI come from the germline V gene. Written as DNA, the CDR3 is TGTGCCAGCAGTTACAGTAGCGGGACTTACAATGAGCAGTTCTTC. Amino acid sequence: CASSYSSGTYNEQFF.

The chain combines TRBV28 with TRBJ2-5; weak D call: TRBD2 (6 bases). Germline values: CDR1 MDHEN, CDR2 SYDVKM. Between the trimmed V and J ends, which lost 2 bases and 3 bases, there was a span of 22 bases. The CDR3 sequence is 18 residues long. CDR3: CASSLTPGRAGFKETQYF. For the CDR3, the DNA is TGTGCCAGCAGTTTAACTCCAGGTCGCGCGGGGTTTAAAGAGACCCAGTACTTC.

This rearrangement joins TRBV3-1 (or the pseudogene TRBV3-2) to TRBJ1-4, with 7 bases identical to TRBD1. Germline assignment: CDR1 LGHDT and CDR2 YNNKEL (reference sequence). Trimming cost V 4 bases and J 8 bases; bases outside gene matches: 10. This CDR3 spans 15 amino acids. Here the CDR3 reads CASSRDGTAGEKLFF. In DNA form, the CDR3 reads TGTGCCAGCAGCCGGGATGGGACAGCGGGCGAAAAACTGTTTTTT.

This clone was recorded a few times. V is TRBV2 and J is TRBJ2-5, with 7 positions matching TRBD1. The trim removed 3 bases at V and 4 bases at J, leaving 5 bases unmatched. Germline V gene lookup returns CDR1 SNHLY and CDR2 FYNNEI. CDR3 length equals 14 residues. As DNA, the CDR3 is TGTGCCAGCAGTGATCTTTCAGGGGGAGAGACCCAGTACTTC. It is translated as CASSDLSGGETQYF.

CDR3 in amino acids: CASSPGFGGLYYEQYF. CDR3 sequence (DNA): TGTGCCAGCAGCCCCGGTTTCGGGGGGCTTTACTACGAGCAGTACTTC. This chain links TRBV7-9 with TRBJ2-7, with a weak D call TRBD2 (7 bases). V lost 5 bases to trimming and J lost 3 bases, with 20 bases between them. Germline V CDR1 and CDR2: SEHNR, FQNEAQ (reference sequence). CDR3 size: 16 residues.

This clone was seen only once. This sequence joins TRBV28 and TRBJ1-2; D perhaps matches TRBD1 (6 bases). Germline CDR1 reads MDHEN; CDR2 reads SYDVKM. V was pared by 5 bases and J by 6 bases, with 22 bases between. This CDR3 contains 16 residues. The CDR3 region has the DNA TGTGCCAGCAGTCTGGCTCTGGTGTCACAGGGCGATGGCTACACCTTC. This sequence encodes CASSLALVSQGDGYTF.

This clone appeared once. The chain carries TRBV11-3 and TRBJ1-1; 9 nucleotides line up with TRBD1. This CDR3 is 14 amino acids long. Germline assignment: CDR1 SGHNT and CDR2 YENEEA. V was pared by 6 bases and J by 6 bases, with 8 bases of the junction left unmatched. The CDR3 spells CASRVTGGASEAFF. The CDR3, as DNA: TGTGCCAGCAGGGTTACAGGGGGCGCGTCTGAAGCTTTCTTT.